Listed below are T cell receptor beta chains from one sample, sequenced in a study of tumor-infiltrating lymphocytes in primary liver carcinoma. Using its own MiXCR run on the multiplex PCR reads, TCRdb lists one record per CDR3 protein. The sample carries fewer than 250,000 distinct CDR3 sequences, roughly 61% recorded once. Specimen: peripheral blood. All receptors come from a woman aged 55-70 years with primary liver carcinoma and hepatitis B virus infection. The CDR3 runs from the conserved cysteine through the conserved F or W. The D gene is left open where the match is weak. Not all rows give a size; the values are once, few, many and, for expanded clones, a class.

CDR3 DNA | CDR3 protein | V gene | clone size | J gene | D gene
TGTGCCAGAAGCCTGCCCGGGACAGGGAACACCGGGGAGCTGTTTTTT | CARSLPGTGNTGELFF | TRBV5-3 | NA | TRBJ2-2 | TRBD1
TGTGCCAGCAGCTCGACGACTAGTCTCGGGACCCAGTACTTC | CASSSTTSLGTQYF | TRBV5-6 | many | TRBJ2-5 | NA
TGCAGCGTTGGGACAGGCCCTCCCAACTATGGCTTCGCCTTC | CSVGTGPPNYGFAF | TRBV29-1 | NA | TRBJ1-2 | TRBD1
TGTGCCAGCAGTCTCAGACAGGGTAGGGACGAGCAGTACTTC | CASSLRQGRDEQYF | TRBV28 | few | TRBJ2-7 | TRBD1
TGTGCCAGCAATACTAGACTAGCGGGAGGGGGCAAGCAGTATTTC | CASNTRLAGGGKQYF | TRBV12-3/TRBV12-4 | NA | TRBJ2-7 | TRBD2
TGTGCCAGCAGTACTTTAAGCGGGGGAGGTGAGCAGTTCTTC | CASSTLSGGGEQFF | TRBV6-4 | NA | TRBJ2-1 | TRBD2
TGTGCCAACAGCTTACGGGTCACCCGGGGGCCGACAGGCCCCAGCTCTGGAAACACCATATATTTT | CANSLRVTRGPTGPSSGNTIYF | TRBV7-9 | once | TRBJ1-3 | NA
TGTGCCAGCAGAATCAATCGGCGGGGTCTAGCCCTCCACTTT | CASRINRRGLALHF | TRBV28 | NA | TRBJ1-6 | NA
TGTGCCAGCAGCCGCCAGGGGGCCGAGCAGTACTTC | CASSRQGAEQYF | TRBV11-2 | many | TRBJ2-7 | TRBD1
TGCAGCGTCATTGGGCACCCGGGCGGGGAGCTGTTTTTT | CSVIGHPGGELFF | TRBV29-1 | NA | TRBJ2-2 | NA
TGTGCCAGCAGTCAGCCGGGACATTTCTACGAGCAGTACTTC | CASSQPGHFYEQYF | TRBV12-3/TRBV12-4 | NA | TRBJ2-7 | NA
TGTGCCAGCAGCGCCCCTAGCGGAGGGTACACAGATACGCAGTATTTT | CASSAPSGGYTDTQYF | TRBV5-4 | NA | TRBJ2-3 | TRBD2
TGTGCCAGCAGCTCCCGAGGGGCGCGGGCCATGGGCAATGAGCAGTTCTTC | CASSSRGARAMGNEQFF | TRBV11-3 | few | TRBJ2-1 | NA